This TCR beta chain was captured by sequencing in a study of blood T cells in healthy people across ages. General study points: In the absence of known donor CMV status, changes in expanded clonotypes were possibly confounded.

Concerning this clonotype: No antigen is known for it.

Primed by a sample-barcoded 5' primer and a J-beta primer mix, a second PCR proceeded for about 7 to 12 cycles. Carrying 12 random nucleotides, a template-switch adaptor labeled each individual cDNA molecule. TCRdb used MiXCR to reprocess the 5' RACE reads, holding one entry per CDR3 protein. The data hold hundreds of thousands of distinct CDR3 sequences, with approximately 40% observed a single time. Whenever a sample was processed, at least 6 million PBMCs were isolated. Samples each yielded at least 5 micrograms of total RNA. This CDR3 comprises 14 residues. Per the germline V gene, CDR1 is SGHDN and CDR2 is FVKESK. With 2 bases removed from V and 5 bases from J, the gap between germline ends came to 13 bases.

The TCR was taken from a man older than 75 in good health. The rearrangement uses TRBV14 and TRBJ2-7; a weak D match, TRBD2 (5 bases). Sequenced material: blood. The CDR3 sequence is CASSQPRRGHEQYF. In DNA, the CDR3 is TGTGCCAGCAGCCAACCAAGGAGAGGGCACGAGCAGTACTTC.